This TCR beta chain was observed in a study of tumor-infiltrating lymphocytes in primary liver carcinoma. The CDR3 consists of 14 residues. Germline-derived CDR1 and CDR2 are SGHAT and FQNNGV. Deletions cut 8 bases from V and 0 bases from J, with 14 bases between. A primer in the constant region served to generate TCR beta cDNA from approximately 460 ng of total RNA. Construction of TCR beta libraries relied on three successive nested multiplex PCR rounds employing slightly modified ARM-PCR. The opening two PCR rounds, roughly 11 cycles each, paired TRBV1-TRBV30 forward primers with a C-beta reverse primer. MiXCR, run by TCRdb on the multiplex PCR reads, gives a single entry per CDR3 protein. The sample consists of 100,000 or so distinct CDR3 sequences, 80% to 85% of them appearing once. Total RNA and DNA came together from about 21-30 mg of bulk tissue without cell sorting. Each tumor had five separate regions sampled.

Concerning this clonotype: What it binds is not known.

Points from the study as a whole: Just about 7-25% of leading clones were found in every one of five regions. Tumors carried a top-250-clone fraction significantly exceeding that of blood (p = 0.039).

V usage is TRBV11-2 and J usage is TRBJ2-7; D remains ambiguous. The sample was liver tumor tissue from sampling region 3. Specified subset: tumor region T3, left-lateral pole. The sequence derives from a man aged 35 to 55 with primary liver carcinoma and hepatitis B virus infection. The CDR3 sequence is CASGSNSSSYEQYF. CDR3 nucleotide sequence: TGTGCCAGCGGCTCTAACAGTAGCTCCTACGAGCAGTACTTC.